One and the same sample provided the 3 T cell receptor beta chains below, sequenced in a study of type 1 regulatory T cells. Overall study results and limits: Compared with non-Tr1 cells, Tr1 cells showed a narrower TCR repertoire.

TCRdb analysed the reads with MiXCR anew, one entry per CDR3 protein. The data show tens of thousands of distinct CDR3 sequences, around 20% seen once. These receptors are not linked to any known antigen. Sample: cultured type 1 regulatory T (Tr1) cells, either the whole culture or a sorted fraction (not recorded which). These receptors all stem from a human donor in good health.

V and J are TRBV6-5 and TRBJ2-3, with 9 positions matching TRBD2. Germline CDR1 reads MNHEY; CDR2 reads SVGAGI. V shed 5 bases and J 4 bases; nucleotides not matched to a gene: 7. The CDR3 length is 15 residues. The CDR3 nucleotides are TGTGCCAGCAGTCCGCTAGCGGGAACGGCAGATACGCAGTATTTT. This translates into CASSPLAGTADTQYF.

Comment on this clonotype: One end of the junction is discordant with germline, which a read error may explain. The chain links TRBV3-1 to TRBJ2-1; unclear D gene. Germline loops: CDR1 LGHDT, CDR2 YNNKEL (reference sequence). The CDR3 is 14 amino acids. CDR3 region: CASSQDGSASKSIF. The CDR3 DNA reads TGTGCCAGCAGCCAAGATGGGTCGGCTAGTAAAAGCATCTTC.

The V gene is TRBV28, the J gene TRBJ1-6; no clear D. The V end was cut by 3 bases, the J end by 8 bases, with 5 bases between. The V gene's germline CDR1 is MDHEN and CDR2 SYDVKM. The CDR3 runs 12 residues. The CDR3 here is CASSFRDSPLHF. CDR3 nucleotides: TGTGCCAGCAGTTTTAGGGATTCACCCCTCCACTTT.